Listed here are 3 T cell receptor beta chains from one sample, sequenced in a study of T-cell memory formation after mild COVID-19 (dated by TCRdb to about 2021). Libraries were prepared through 5' RACE. TCRdb records Illumina NovaSeq 6000 as the sequencer. The raw public reads went through TCRdb reprocessing: fastp at Q25, MiXCR clone calling, in-frame beta chains kept. Entries that share a CDR3 protein sequence are merged under the most common genes and DNA. The sample table holds 530,000 or so distinct CDR3 sequences, of which 17% were seen once. About 8.6% of the sample lies in the top ten. Sequenced material: PBMCs or a T cell subset sorted from them (not recorded which). Every receptor here comes from an adult woman who had mild COVID-19 (a few samples of this study predate the infection). The sample titles of this study are shuffled in the database, so cell type and time point are left out; the donor was told from shared clones.

This clonotype was found many times. The chain links TRBV5-1 to TRBJ1-1; the match to TRBD1 covers 7 bases. The germline CDR1 and CDR2 sequences are SGHRS and YFSETQ. Germline trimming cut 0 bases from V and 4 bases from J; bases unmatched to any gene: 6. The CDR3 is made up of 15 amino acids. The DNA of the CDR3 is TGCGCCAGCAGCTTGGATGGGGCAGGGGGCACTGAAGCTTTCTTT. As protein: CASSLDGAGGTEAFF.

This clonotype showed up just a few times. The genes are TRBV7-2 and TRBJ1-2; weak D call: TRBD1 (5 bases). CDR1 and CDR2 (germline): SGHTA, FQGNSA. This CDR3 is built from 11 residues. The V end lost 9 bases, the J end lost 7 bases, and 12 bases lay between the germline ends. The CDR3 bases are TGTGCCAGAGGGGAGGTCGGTGGCTACACCTTC. It yields the protein CARGEVGGYTF.

This clonotype was seen many times. The chain has TRBV12-3 or TRBV12-4 and TRBJ2-7; 10 nucleotides agree with TRBD1. V shed 2 bases and J 7 bases; nucleotides not matched to a gene: 8. CDR3 length: 15 residues. The DNA of the CDR3 is TGTGCCAGCAGTTTATCCGGGACAGGGGCCAGAGAGCAGTACTTC. Protein: CASSLSGTGAREQYF.